This is a list of T cell receptor beta chains from one sample in a study of blood T cells in healthy people across ages. TCRdb re-called the 5' RACE reads through MiXCR, storing one row per CDR3 protein. This sample has about a million distinct CDR3 sequences; more than 30% occur once, and the top ten carry less than 15%. The sequenced sample was blood. The receptors originated from a man aged 18 to 30 in good health. Each CDR3 is given with its conserved first and last residue. Fields, in order: CDR3 protein, CDR3 DNA, clone size, J gene, V gene, D gene. D genes are given only for firm matches. Clone size is not always given. Where it is, it says once, few, many or a class for expanded clones.

cdr3_aa: CASSVARGAFETQYF
cdr3_nt: TGTGCCAGCAGCGTAGCCAGGGGGGCATTTGAGACCCAGTACTTC
clone_size: -
j_call: TRBJ2-5
v_call: TRBV9
d_call: -

cdr3_aa: CASSLSGGESFF
cdr3_nt: TGTGCCAGCAGTTTATCGGGGGGCGAGTCTTTCTTT
clone_size: -
j_call: TRBJ1-1
v_call: TRBV12-3/TRBV12-4
d_call: -

cdr3_aa: CASSQDGRYSNQPQHF
cdr3_nt: TGTGCCAGCAGTCAGGATGGGCGCTATAGCAATCAGCCCCAGCATTTT
clone_size: few
j_call: TRBJ1-5
v_call: TRBV6-2/TRBV6-3
d_call: -

cdr3_aa: CASSSVPTTGPTEAFF
cdr3_nt: TGTGCCAGCAGCTCGGTCCCCACAACCGGGCCCACTGAAGCTTTCTTT
clone_size: -
j_call: TRBJ1-1
v_call: TRBV7-2
d_call: -

cdr3_aa: CASSQVWVATNEKLFF
cdr3_nt: TGCGCCAGCAGCCAAGTTTGGGTCGCAACTAATGAAAAACTGTTTTTT
clone_size: -
j_call: TRBJ1-4
v_call: TRBV4-3
d_call: -

cdr3_aa: CASSDSKDTEAFF
cdr3_nt: TGTGCCAGCAGTGACTCGAAAGACACTGAAGCTTTCTTT
clone_size: -
j_call: TRBJ1-1
v_call: TRBV6-2/TRBV6-3
d_call: -

cdr3_aa: CASSLRWTASTDTQYF
cdr3_nt: TGTGCCAGCAGTTTAAGGTGGACAGCTAGCACAGATACGCAGTATTTT
clone_size: few
j_call: TRBJ2-3
v_call: TRBV12-3/TRBV12-4
d_call: -

cdr3_aa: CASRPGHNTEAFF
cdr3_nt: TGCGCCAGCAGACCGGGACATAACACTGAAGCTTTCTTT
clone_size: -
j_call: TRBJ1-1
v_call: TRBV5-1
d_call: -

cdr3_aa: CSGRQSSGNTIYF
cdr3_nt: TGCAGCGGCCGACAATCGTCTGGAAACACCATATATTTT
clone_size: -
j_call: TRBJ1-3
v_call: TRBV29-1
d_call: -

cdr3_aa: CASSTSDRGGKGYTF
cdr3_nt: TGTGCCAGCAGCACGTCTGACAGGGGCGGAAAGGGCTACACCTTC
clone_size: -
j_call: TRBJ1-2
v_call: TRBV6-1
d_call: TRBD1

cdr3_aa: CASSSPSYWGQPYGYTF
cdr3_nt: TGTGCCAGCAGTTCACCATCATATTGGGGACAGCCCTATGGCTACACCTTC
clone_size: -
j_call: TRBJ1-2
v_call: TRBV12-3/TRBV12-4
d_call: TRBD1

cdr3_aa: CASSHSGTGDQPQHF
cdr3_nt: TGTGCCAGCAGTCACTCCGGGACAGGGGATCAGCCCCAGCATTTT
clone_size: few
j_call: TRBJ1-5
v_call: TRBV4-2
d_call: TRBD1

cdr3_aa: CASSLGPEQNEQYF
cdr3_nt: TGTGCCAGCAGTTTAGGGCCCGAACAAAACGAGCAGTACTTC
clone_size: few
j_call: TRBJ2-7
v_call: TRBV12-3/TRBV12-4
d_call: -

cdr3_aa: CATSPGTPNYGYTF
cdr3_nt: TGTGCCACCTCCCCCGGGACACCTAACTATGGCTACACCTTC
clone_size: -
j_call: TRBJ1-2
v_call: TRBV6-1
d_call: -

cdr3_aa: CAWRMGQGSYNSPLHF
cdr3_nt: TGTGCCTGGAGAATGGGCCAGGGATCCTATAATTCACCCCTCCACTTT
clone_size: once
j_call: TRBJ1-6
v_call: TRBV30
d_call: -

cdr3_aa: CSASAGGVDEQYF
cdr3_nt: TGCAGTGCTAGTGCTGGGGGTGTCGACGAGCAGTACTTC
clone_size: -
j_call: TRBJ2-7
v_call: TRBV20-1
d_call: -

cdr3_aa: CSASLRGYEQYF
cdr3_nt: TGCAGTGCTAGTCTGCGGGGGTACGAGCAGTACTTC
clone_size: few
j_call: TRBJ2-7
v_call: TRBV20-1
d_call: TRBD2

cdr3_aa: CASSYGSSYGYTF
cdr3_nt: TGTGCCAGCAGTTACGGCAGTTCGTATGGCTACACCTTC
clone_size: few
j_call: TRBJ1-2
v_call: TRBV6-2/TRBV6-3
d_call: -

cdr3_aa: CASSFRGRAVVSEAFF
cdr3_nt: TGTGCCAGCAGCTTCAGGGGCCGCGCAGTTGTGTCTGAAGCTTTCTTT
clone_size: -
j_call: TRBJ1-1
v_call: TRBV14
d_call: -

cdr3_aa: CASSPHPRDHNEQFF
cdr3_nt: TGTGCCAGCAGTCCCCATCCCAGGGACCACAATGAGCAGTTCTTC
clone_size: few
j_call: TRBJ2-1
v_call: TRBV12-3/TRBV12-4
d_call: -

cdr3_aa: CASSRGRNGYTF
cdr3_nt: TGTGCCAGCAGTCGGGGTAGGAATGGCTACACCTTC
clone_size: few
j_call: TRBJ1-2
v_call: TRBV6-5
d_call: -

cdr3_aa: CASSQDRWDLGDIQYF
cdr3_nt: TGCGCCAGCAGCCAAGATAGATGGGACCTGGGGGACATTCAGTACTTC
clone_size: few
j_call: TRBJ2-4
v_call: TRBV4-3
d_call: -

cdr3_aa: CASSSFPGQGSGANVLTF
cdr3_nt: TGTGCCAGCAGTTCTTTTCCGGGACAGGGTTCTGGGGCCAACGTCCTGACTTTC
clone_size: few
j_call: TRBJ2-6
v_call: TRBV12-3/TRBV12-4
d_call: TRBD1

cdr3_aa: CASSHKAAGLMEQYF
cdr3_nt: TGCGCCAGCAGCCATAAGGCAGCCGGGTTGATGGAGCAGTACTTC
clone_size: few
j_call: TRBJ2-7
v_call: TRBV4-3
d_call: -

cdr3_aa: CASSVEMGETQYF
cdr3_nt: TGTGCCAGCAGCGTAGAAATGGGCGAGACCCAGTACTTC
clone_size: -
j_call: TRBJ2-5
v_call: TRBV7-2
d_call: -

cdr3_aa: CSANPTSGGPNEQYF
cdr3_nt: TGCAGTGCTAACCCGACTAGCGGGGGGCCCAATGAGCAGTACTTC
clone_size: -
j_call: TRBJ2-5
v_call: TRBV20-1
d_call: TRBD2

cdr3_aa: CASSQGGWTGELFF
cdr3_nt: TGCGCCAGCAGCCAAGGGGGCTGGACCGGGGAGCTGTTTTTT
clone_size: -
j_call: TRBJ2-2
v_call: TRBV4-3
d_call: -

cdr3_aa: CASSQVLAGNEQFF
cdr3_nt: TGCGCCAGCAGCCAAGTCCTAGCGGGGAATGAGCAGTTCTTC
clone_size: few
j_call: TRBJ2-1
v_call: TRBV4-3
d_call: TRBD2

cdr3_aa: CASKLAGEDEQYF
cdr3_nt: TGCGCCAGTAAGCTAGCGGGGGAAGACGAGCAGTACTTC
clone_size: few
j_call: TRBJ2-7
v_call: TRBV5-1
d_call: TRBD2

cdr3_aa: CASSPASDRDYGYTF
cdr3_nt: TGTGCCAGCAGTCCTGCTTCCGACAGGGACTATGGCTACACCTTC
clone_size: -
j_call: TRBJ1-2
v_call: TRBV9
d_call: TRBD1

cdr3_aa: CASSLESAGAFYGYTF
cdr3_nt: TGTGCCAGCAGCTTAGAGTCGGCGGGGGCCTTCTATGGCTACACCTTC
clone_size: few
j_call: TRBJ1-2
v_call: TRBV7-6
d_call: -

cdr3_aa: CASSQEGVKETQYF
cdr3_nt: TGTGCCAGCAGCCAAGAGGGAGTTAAAGAGACCCAGTACTTC
clone_size: few
j_call: TRBJ2-5
v_call: TRBV14
d_call: -

cdr3_aa: CASSLEQGGYNEQFF
cdr3_nt: TGTGCCAGCAGCTTAGAACAGGGGGGTTACAATGAGCAGTTCTTC
clone_size: -
j_call: TRBJ2-1
v_call: TRBV11-2
d_call: TRBD1

cdr3_aa: CATSESGGPGDTQYF
cdr3_nt: TGTGCCACCAGTGAGAGCGGGGGGCCGGGAGATACGCAGTATTTT
clone_size: few
j_call: TRBJ2-3
v_call: TRBV24-1
d_call: TRBD2

cdr3_aa: CASSFQGAYGYTF
cdr3_nt: TGTGCCAGCAGTTTTCAGGGGGCCTATGGCTACACCTTC
clone_size: -
j_call: TRBJ1-2
v_call: TRBV28
d_call: TRBD1

cdr3_aa: CSASKRGARNTEAFF
cdr3_nt: TGCAGTGCCTCTAAGCGGGGGGCACGGAACACTGAAGCTTTCTTT
clone_size: -
j_call: TRBJ1-1
v_call: TRBV20-1
d_call: -

cdr3_aa: CASSLDLGQGVRETQYF
cdr3_nt: TGTGCCAGCAGCTTAGACCTAGGACAGGGGGTTCGGGAGACCCAGTACTTC
clone_size: few
j_call: TRBJ2-5
v_call: TRBV11-2
d_call: TRBD1

cdr3_aa: CVSSGRLADNEQFF
cdr3_nt: TGCGTCAGCAGTGGAAGACTAGCGGACAATGAGCAGTTCTTC
clone_size: once
j_call: TRBJ2-1
v_call: TRBV10-2
d_call: TRBD2

cdr3_aa: CASSSRENEQFF
cdr3_nt: TGTGCCAGCAGCTCCCGTGAAAATGAGCAGTTCTTC
clone_size: -
j_call: TRBJ2-1
v_call: TRBV12-3/TRBV12-4
d_call: -

cdr3_aa: CAILPWGGAWANGQFF
cdr3_nt: TGTGCCATCCTCCCTTGGGGGGGGGCCTGGGCCAATGGGCAGTTCTTC
clone_size: -
j_call: TRBJ2-1
v_call: TRBV28
d_call: -